This T cell receptor beta chain was obtained from a study of blood T cell repertoires in COVID-19. Looking at the study overall: COVID-19 samples from acute and convalescent phases originated in the United States, Italy and Spain.

Measured with immunoSEQ multiplex PCR; TCRdb has only the in-frame clones, and not every one. Here the sample spans about 100,000 clones, roughly 80% being singletons. Trimming shortened V by 4 bases and J by 4 bases, and 19 bases separated the two germline ends. The germline CDR1 and CDR2 sequences are MNHEY and SVGAGI. This CDR3 comprises 16 residues. This receptor was identified in a woman older than 75 with active or convalescent COVID-19. The chain uses TRBV6-5 and TRBJ1-1; weak D call: TRBD1 (6 bases). Source material: peripheral blood. The chain's CDR3 is CASSSQGTDGRTEAFF. The CDR3 DNA follows: TGTGCCAGCAGTTCCCAGGGGACGGATGGGCGCACTGAAGCTTTCTTT.